The 3 T cell receptor beta chains reported below all come from one sample, sequenced in a study of shared clonotypes between healthy human individuals. Only in-frame clones appear in the TCRdb table, and some are missing; sequencing was by immunoSEQ multiplex PCR. The data contain roughly 640,000 clones, about 74% of them singletons. The sequenced material came from memory CD4+ T cells sorted from blood. Subset indicated: CD45RA-negative fraction. Receptor source: a woman aged 25-40 years in good health.

The V gene is TRBV6-5, the J gene TRBJ1-1; TRBD1 might be the D (6 bases). CDR3 size: 15 residues. Germline-derived CDR1 and CDR2 are MNHEY and SVGAGI. Between the trimmed V and J ends, which lost 2 bases and 4 bases, there was a span of 14 bases. The CDR3 loop is CASSYVAGASTEAFF. The CDR3 coding sequence is TGTGCCAGCAGTTACGTGGCAGGGGCCAGCACTGAAGCTTTCTTT.

V and J are TRBV28 and TRBJ1-5; D is unresolved. The CDR3 consists of 15 residues. The V gene's germline CDR1 is MDHEN and CDR2 SYDVKM. Trimming stripped 3 bases from V and 7 bases from J, with 16 bases between. CDR3 region: CASSFSISVRQPQHF. In DNA, the CDR3 is TGTGCCAGCAGTTTTTCCATATCGGTGCGCCAGCCCCAGCATTTT. The full variable domain, its missing parts supplied by reference TRBV28 and TRBJ1-5, is DVKVTQSSRYLVKRTGEKVFLECVQDMDHENMFWYRQDPGLGLRLIYFSYDVKMKEKGDIPEGYSVSREKKERFSLILESASTNQTSMYLCASSFSISVRQPQHFGDGTRLSIL.

This chain uses TRBV27 with TRBJ2-1; 8 positions match TRBD2. J was trimmed by 4 bases and V by 7 bases; bases with no gene match: 6. Germline V gives CDR1 MNHEY, CDR2 SMNVEV (reference sequence). CDR3 length equals 14 residues. CDR3 in amino acids: CASTAGGTYNEQFF. CDR3 in DNA: TGTGCCAGCACCGCGGGAGGAACGTACAATGAGCAGTTCTTC.